The present T cell receptor (beta chain) was sequenced within a study of lymphopenia after photon versus proton radiotherapy. Clones were read by immunoSEQ multiplex PCR, and TCRdb kept only the in-frame ones, dropping some. The sample lists about 39,000 clones; about 90% were seen once. The TCR sequence derives from a man in his sixties with cholangiocarcinoma. The starting material was peripheral blood, obtained from a patient treated with photon-based radiotherapy.

CDR3 amino acids: CAVSLETGGYEQYF. The DNA for the CDR3 is TGTGCCGTTTCGTTGGAGACAGGGGGCTACGAGCAGTACTTC. V is TRBV2 and J is TRBJ2-7; TRBD1 aligns across 9 bases. Germline-derived CDR1 and CDR2 are SNHLY and FYNNEI. This CDR3 contains 14 residues. The trim removed 11 bases at V and 3 bases at J, leaving 11 bases unmatched.